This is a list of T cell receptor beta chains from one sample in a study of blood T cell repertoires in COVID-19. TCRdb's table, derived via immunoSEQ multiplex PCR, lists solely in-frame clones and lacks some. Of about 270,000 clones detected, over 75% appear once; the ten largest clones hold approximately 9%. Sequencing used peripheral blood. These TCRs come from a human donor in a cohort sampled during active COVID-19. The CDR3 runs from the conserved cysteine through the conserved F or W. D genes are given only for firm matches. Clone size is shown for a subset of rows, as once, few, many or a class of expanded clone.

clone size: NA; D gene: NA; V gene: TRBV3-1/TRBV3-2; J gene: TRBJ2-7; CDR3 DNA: TGTGCCAGCAGCCCACGGGCAGGGTGGACGCCGGGCGAGCAGTACTTC; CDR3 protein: CASSPRAGWTPGEQYF
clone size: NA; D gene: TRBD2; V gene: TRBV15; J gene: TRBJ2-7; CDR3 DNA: TGTGCCACCCGTCCCGGGGGGGGGTCCTCCTACGAGCAGTACTTC; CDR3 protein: CATRPGGGSSYEQYF
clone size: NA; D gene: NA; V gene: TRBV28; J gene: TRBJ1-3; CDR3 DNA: TGTGCCAGCAGTTCCTCCCCGGGATCTGGAAACACCATATATTTT; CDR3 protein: CASSSSPGSGNTIYF
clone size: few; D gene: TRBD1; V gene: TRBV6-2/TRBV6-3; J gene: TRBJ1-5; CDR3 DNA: TGTGCCAGCAGTCCACAGGGGAGAGGGGCCCAGCCCCAGCATTTT; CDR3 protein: CASSPQGRGAQPQHF
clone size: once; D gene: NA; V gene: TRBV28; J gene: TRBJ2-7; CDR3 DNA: TGTGCCAGCAGGGCGGTTCCTTCCTACGAGCAGTACTTC; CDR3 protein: CASRAVPSYEQYF
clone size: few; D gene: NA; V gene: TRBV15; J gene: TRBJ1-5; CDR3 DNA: TGTGCCACCAGCAGGACGGGGATCCAGCATTTT; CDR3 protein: CATSRTGIQHF
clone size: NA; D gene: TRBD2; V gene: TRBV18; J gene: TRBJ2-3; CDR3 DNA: TGTGCCAGCTCACCACTTCCCGCGGGAGCTAGCACAGATACGCAGTATTTT; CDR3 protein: CASSPLPAGASTDTQYF
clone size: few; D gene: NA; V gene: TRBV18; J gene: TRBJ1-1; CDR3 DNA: TGTGCCAGCTCACCACAGCAGGAGGTCGTGGGGAACACTGAAGCTTTCTTT; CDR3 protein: CASSPQQEVVGNTEAFF
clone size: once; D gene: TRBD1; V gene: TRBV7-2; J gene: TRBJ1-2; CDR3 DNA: TGTGCCAGCAGCGACCCCGGGACAGGGGCCTTTAACTATGGCTACACCTTC; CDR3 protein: CASSDPGTGAFNYGYTF
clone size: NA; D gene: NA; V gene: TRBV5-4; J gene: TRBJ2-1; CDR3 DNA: TGTGCCAGCAGCCGGTTGAACAATGAGCAGTTCTTC; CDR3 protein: CASSRLNNEQFF
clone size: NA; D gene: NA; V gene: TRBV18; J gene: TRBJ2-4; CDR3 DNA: TGTGCCAGCTCACCCGAGGTCGTTCAGTACTTC; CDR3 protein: CASSPEVVQYF
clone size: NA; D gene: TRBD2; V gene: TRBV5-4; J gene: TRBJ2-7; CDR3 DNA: TGTGCCAGCAGCCCTCAAATGACTAGCGGGGTAGGCGAGCAGTACTTC; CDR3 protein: CASSPQMTSGVGEQYF
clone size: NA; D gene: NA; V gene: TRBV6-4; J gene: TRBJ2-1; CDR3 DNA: TGTGCCAGCAGTGCCGAGGTTAACAATGAGCAGTTCTTC; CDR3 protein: CASSAEVNNEQFF
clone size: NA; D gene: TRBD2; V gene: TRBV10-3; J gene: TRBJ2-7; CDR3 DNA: TGTGCCATCAGAGTGGGACTAGCGGGAGATGAGCAGTACTTC; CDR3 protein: CAIRVGLAGDEQYF
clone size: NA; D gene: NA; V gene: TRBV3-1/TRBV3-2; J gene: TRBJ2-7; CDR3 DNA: TGTGCCAGCAGCCAACAGGGCTACGAGCAGTACTTC; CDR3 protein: CASSQQGYEQYF
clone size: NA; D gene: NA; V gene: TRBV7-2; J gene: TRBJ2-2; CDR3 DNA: TGTGCCAGCAGCCTTGGGGGCCCGAGAGGTACCGGGGAGCTGTTTTTT; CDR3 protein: CASSLGGPRGTGELFF
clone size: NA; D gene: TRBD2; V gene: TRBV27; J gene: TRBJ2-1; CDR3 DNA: TGTGCCAGCAGTACGGGACTAGCGGGGCCGATATACAATGAGCAGTTCTTC; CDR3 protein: CASSTGLAGPIYNEQFF
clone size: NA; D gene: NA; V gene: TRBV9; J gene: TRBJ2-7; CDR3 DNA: TGTGCCAGCAGCGTAGGGCCTAGGTCCTACGAGCAGTACTTC; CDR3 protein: CASSVGPRSYEQYF
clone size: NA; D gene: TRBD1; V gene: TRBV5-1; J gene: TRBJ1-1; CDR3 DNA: TGCGCCAGCAGCTCCAGACAGGGGATGAACACTGAAGCTTTCTTT; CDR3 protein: CASSSRQGMNTEAFF
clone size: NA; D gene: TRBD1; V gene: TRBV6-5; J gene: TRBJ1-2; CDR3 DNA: TGTGCCGGGGGACAGGGGACGGGCTACACCTTC; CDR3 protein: CAGGQGTGYTF
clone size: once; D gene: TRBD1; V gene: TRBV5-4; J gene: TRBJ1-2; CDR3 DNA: TGTGCCAGCAGCAAAGACAGGGGAGCATTCGATGGCTACACCTTC; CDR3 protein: CASSKDRGAFDGYTF
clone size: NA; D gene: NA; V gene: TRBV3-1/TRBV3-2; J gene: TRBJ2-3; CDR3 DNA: TGTGCCAGCAGCCTGCTTACAGGGCGAAGCACAGATACGCAGTATTTT; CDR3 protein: CASSLLTGRSTDTQYF
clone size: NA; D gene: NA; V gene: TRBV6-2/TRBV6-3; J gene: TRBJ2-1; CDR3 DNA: TGTGCCAGCAGTCAGGGCTCACAGGGTCTGAACAATGAGCAGTTCTTC; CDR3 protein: CASSQGSQGLNNEQFF
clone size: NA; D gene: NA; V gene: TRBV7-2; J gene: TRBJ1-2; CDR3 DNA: TGTGCCAGCAGCTTAAGCACAGCCCTGCGTGGCTACACCTTC; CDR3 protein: CASSLSTALRGYTF
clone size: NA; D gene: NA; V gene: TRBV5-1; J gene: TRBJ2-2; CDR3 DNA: TGCGCCAGCAGCTTGGACGGAGCGAACACCGGGGAGCTGTTTTTT; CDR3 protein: CASSLDGANTGELFF
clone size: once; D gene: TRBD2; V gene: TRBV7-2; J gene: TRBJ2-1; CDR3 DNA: TGTGCCAGCAGCCCTAGCGGGAGGGTCCCCTACAATGAGCAGTTCTTC; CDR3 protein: CASSPSGRVPYNEQFF
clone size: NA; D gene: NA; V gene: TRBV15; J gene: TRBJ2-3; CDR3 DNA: TGTGCCACCTCCATCCGGGATACGCAGTATTTT; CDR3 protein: CATSIRDTQYF
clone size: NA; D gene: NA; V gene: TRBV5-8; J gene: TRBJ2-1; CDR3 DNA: TGTGCCAGCAGACTCGGAGCTACTCACTCCTACAATGAGCAGTTCTTC; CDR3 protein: CASRLGATHSYNEQFF
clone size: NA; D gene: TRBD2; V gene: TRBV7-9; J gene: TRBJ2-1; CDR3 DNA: TGTGCCAGCAGCTTAACGGGGGGGAACGATGAGCAGTTCTTC; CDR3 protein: CASSLTGGNDEQFF
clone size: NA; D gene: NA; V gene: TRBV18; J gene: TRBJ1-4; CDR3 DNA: TGTGCCAGCTCACCACCCCTGAGGAGGGGTTCAACTAATGAAAAACTGTTTTTT; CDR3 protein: CASSPPLRRGSTNEKLFF
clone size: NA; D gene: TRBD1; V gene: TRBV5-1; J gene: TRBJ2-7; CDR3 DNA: TGCGCCAGCAGATCGATTTACAGGGGCAAAGACTACGAGCAGTACTTC; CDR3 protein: CASRSIYRGKDYEQYF
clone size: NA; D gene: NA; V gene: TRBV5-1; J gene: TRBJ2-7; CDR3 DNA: TGCGCCAGCAGCCCGGGGGACAGTTTTTCCCACGAGCAGTACTTC; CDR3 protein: CASSPGDSFSHEQYF
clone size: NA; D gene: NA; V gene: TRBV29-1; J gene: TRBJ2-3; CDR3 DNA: TGCAGCGCGGCCCGGGGGGCCCGGGTGGGCACAGATACGCAGTATTTT; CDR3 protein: CSAARGARVGTDTQYF
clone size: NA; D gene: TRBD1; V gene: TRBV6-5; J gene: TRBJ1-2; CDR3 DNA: TGTGCCAGCAGTTACTCGACCCCCGACAGGGGAAATGGCTACACCTTC; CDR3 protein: CASSYSTPDRGNGYTF
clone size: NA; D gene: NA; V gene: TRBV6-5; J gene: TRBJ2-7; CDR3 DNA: TGTGCCAGCAGCCCCGGGGGCTACGAGCAGTACTTC; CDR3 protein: CASSPGGYEQYF
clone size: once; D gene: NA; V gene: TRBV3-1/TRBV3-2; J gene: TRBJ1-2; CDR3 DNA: TGTGCCAGCAGCCAAGACCGTGGCTACACCTTC; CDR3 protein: CASSQDRGYTF
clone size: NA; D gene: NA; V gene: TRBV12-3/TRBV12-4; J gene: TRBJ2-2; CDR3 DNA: TGTGCCAGCACCTCGCCCTACGGGGAGCTGTTTTTT; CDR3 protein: CASTSPYGELFF
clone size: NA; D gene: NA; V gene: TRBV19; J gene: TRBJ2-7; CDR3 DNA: TGTGCCAGTAGTATGTACAGGGAATCCTACGAGCAGTACTTC; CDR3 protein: CASSMYRESYEQYF
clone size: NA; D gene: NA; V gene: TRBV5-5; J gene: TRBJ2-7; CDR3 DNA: TGTGCCAGCAGCTTGGGAGCCCTCTCCTACGAGCAGTACTTC; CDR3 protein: CASSLGALSYEQYF
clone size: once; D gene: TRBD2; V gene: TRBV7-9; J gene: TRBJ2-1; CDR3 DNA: TGTGCCAGCAGCCAGCGGGGGGATCTGTTCTTC; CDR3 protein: CASSQRGDLFF
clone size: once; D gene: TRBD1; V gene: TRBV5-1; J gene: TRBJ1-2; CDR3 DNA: TGCGCCAGCAGCTTGGGGGGACAGGGTTACTATGGCTACACCTTC; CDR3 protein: CASSLGGQGYYGYTF
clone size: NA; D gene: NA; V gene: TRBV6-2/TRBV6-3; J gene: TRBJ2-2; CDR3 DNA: TGTGCCAGCAGTTACCAATTCCTAGCGTCCGGGGAGCTGTTTTTT; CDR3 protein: CASSYQFLASGELFF
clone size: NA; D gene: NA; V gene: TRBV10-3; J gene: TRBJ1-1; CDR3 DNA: TGTGCCATCAGCGGACATCTTGAAGCTTTCTTT; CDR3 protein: CAISGHLEAFF
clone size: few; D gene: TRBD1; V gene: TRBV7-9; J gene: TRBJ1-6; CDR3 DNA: TGTGCCAGCAGCTCACAGGGGCGGAATTCACCCCTCCACTTT; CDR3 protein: CASSSQGRNSPLHF
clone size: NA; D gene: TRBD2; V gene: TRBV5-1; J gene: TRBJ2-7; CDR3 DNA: TGCGCCAGTTCTCTAGCGGGAGGCTCCTACGAGCAGTACTTC; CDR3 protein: CASSLAGGSYEQYF
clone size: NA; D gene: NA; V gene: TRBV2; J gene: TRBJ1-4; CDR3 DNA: TGTGCCAGCGAAAGCATTGCTAATGAAAAACTGTTTTTT; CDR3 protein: CASESIANEKLFF
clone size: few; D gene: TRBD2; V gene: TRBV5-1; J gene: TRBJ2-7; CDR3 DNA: TGCGCCAGCAGCTTGGCCGGGGGGACGGTCTACGAGCAGTACTTC; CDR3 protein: CASSLAGGTVYEQYF
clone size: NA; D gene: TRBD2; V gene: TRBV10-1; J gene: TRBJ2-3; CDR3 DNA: TGCGCCAGCAGTGACCTAGCGGGGGGCCCAGATACGCAGTATTTT; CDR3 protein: CASSDLAGGPDTQYF
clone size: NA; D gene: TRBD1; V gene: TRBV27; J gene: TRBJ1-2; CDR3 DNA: TGTGCCAGCAGTTTATCGGGTCAGGGGGAGGTCTACACCTTC; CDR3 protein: CASSLSGQGEVYTF
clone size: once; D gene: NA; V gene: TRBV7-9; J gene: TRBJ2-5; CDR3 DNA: TGTGCCAGCAGCTTATTAGCTCGGGGAGAGACCCAGTACTTC; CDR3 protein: CASSLLARGETQYF
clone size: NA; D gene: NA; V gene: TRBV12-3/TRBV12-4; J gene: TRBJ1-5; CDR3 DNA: TGTGCCAGCAGCGCTCAGGGGTTTCAGCCCCAGCATTTT; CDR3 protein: CASSAQGFQPQHF
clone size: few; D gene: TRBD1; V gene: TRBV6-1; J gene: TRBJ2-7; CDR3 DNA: TGTGCCAGCAGTGACGACAGGGGGCTCGAGCAGTACTTC; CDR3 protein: CASSDDRGLEQYF
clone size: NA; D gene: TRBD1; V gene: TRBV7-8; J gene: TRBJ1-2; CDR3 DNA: TGTGCCAGCAGCCTGGGACAGGGGAGGGACGGCTACACCTTC; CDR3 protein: CASSLGQGRDGYTF
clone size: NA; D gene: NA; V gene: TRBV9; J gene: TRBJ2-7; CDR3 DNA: TGTGCCAGCAGCGTAGGGGCCCAGTGGGAGCAGTACTTC; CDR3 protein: CASSVGAQWEQYF
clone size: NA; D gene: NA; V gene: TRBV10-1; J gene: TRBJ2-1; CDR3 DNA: TGCGCCAGCAGTGAGTCGGGGGGACGAAAACAGTTCTTC; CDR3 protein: CASSESGGRKQFF
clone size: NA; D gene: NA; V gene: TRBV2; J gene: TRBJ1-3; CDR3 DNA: TGTGCCAGCAGAGCCTGGGGGCGCGGAAACACCATATATTTT; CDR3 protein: CASRAWGRGNTIYF
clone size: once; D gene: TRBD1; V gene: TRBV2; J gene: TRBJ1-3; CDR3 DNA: TGTGCCAGCGGAGTACAGGGGACAGGAAACACCATATATTTT; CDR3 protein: CASGVQGTGNTIYF
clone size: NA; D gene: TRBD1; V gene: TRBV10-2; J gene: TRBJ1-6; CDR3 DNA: TGCGCCACCAGGGACAGGGGTGACTCACCCCTCCACTTT; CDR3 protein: CATRDRGDSPLHF